The present T cell receptor beta chain was sequenced within a study of blood T cell repertoires in COVID-19. Study summary: COVID-19 samples collected from the United States, Italy and Spain covered acute and convalescent phases. The analysed material was cDNA or gDNA that came from T cells, B-cell-depleted T cells, or PBMCs.

Only in-frame clones appear in the TCRdb table, and some are missing; sequencing was by immunoSEQ multiplex PCR. The data hold some 180,000 clones, with 80% to 95% observed a single time. Sequenced: peripheral blood. This TCR was recovered from a man aged 50-59 years with acute or convalescent COVID-19.

The CDR3: CASSKDRGGNQPQHF. CDR3 bases: TGTGCCAGCAGTAAAGACAGGGGAGGCAATCAGCCCCAGCATTTT. The chain employs TRBV2 and TRBJ1-5, with 8 nucleotides matching TRBD1. V lost 5 bases to trimming and J lost 2 bases; unmatched junction nucleotides: 5. Germline values: CDR1 SNHLY, CDR2 FYNNEI. CDR3 size: 15 residues.